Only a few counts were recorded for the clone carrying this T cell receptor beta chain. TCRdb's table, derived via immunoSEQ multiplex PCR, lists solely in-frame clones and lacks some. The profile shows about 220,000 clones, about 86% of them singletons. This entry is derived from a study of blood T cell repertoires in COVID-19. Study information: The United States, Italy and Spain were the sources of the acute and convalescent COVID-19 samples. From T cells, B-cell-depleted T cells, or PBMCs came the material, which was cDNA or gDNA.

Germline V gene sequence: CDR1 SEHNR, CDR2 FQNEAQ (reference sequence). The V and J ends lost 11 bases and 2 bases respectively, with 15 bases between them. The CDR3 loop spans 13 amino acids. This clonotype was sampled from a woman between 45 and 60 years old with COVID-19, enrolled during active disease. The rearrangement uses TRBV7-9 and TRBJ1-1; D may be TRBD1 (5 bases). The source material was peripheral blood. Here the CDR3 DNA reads TGTGCCGTCCATCCGGGACTTAACACTGAAGCTTTCTTT. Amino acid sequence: CAVHPGLNTEAFF.